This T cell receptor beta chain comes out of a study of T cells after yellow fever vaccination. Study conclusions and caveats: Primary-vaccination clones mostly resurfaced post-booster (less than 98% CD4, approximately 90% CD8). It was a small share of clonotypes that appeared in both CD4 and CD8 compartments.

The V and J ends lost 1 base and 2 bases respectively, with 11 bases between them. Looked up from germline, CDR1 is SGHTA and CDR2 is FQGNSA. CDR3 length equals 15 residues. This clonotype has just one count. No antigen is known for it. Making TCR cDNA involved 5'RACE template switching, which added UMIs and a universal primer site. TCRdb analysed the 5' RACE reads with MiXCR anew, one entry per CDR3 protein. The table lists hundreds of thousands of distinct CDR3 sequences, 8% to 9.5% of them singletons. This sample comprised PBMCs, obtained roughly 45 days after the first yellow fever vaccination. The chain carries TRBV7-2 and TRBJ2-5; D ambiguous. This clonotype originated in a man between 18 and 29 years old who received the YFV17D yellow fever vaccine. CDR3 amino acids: CASSLVGLAQETQYF. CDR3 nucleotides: TGTGCCAGCAGCTTAGTAGGGTTGGCGCAAGAGACCCAGTACTTC. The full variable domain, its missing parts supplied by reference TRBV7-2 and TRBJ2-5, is GAGVSQSPSNKVTEKGKDVELRCDPISGHTALYWYRQSLGQGLEFLIYFQGNSAPDKSGLPSDRFSAERTGGSVSTLTIQRTQQEDSAVYLCASSLVGLAQETQYFGPGTRLLVL.